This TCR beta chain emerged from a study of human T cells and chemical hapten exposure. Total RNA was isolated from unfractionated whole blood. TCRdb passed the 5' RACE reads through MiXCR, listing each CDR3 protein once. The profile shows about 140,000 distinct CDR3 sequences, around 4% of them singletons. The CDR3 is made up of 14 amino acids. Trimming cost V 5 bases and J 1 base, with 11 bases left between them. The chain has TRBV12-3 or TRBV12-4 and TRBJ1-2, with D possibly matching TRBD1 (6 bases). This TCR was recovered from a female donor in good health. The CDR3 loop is CASSRTEDNYGYTF. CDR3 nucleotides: TGTGCCAGCAGTCGGACAGAGGATAACTATGGCTACACCTTC.